This T cell receptor (beta chain) was sequenced in a study of metastatic and nonmetastatic thyroid tumors. All patients were treatment-naive before thyroid surgery. Per the germline V gene, CDR1 is SGHRS and CDR2 is YFSETQ. The CDR3 has 11 amino acids. The V end lost 4 bases, the J end lost 4 bases, and 6 bases lay between the germline ends. Using MiXCR, TCRdb reanalyzed the PCR reads. The table lists roughly 5,700 clones, about 30% of them singletons. This clonotype was sampled from a female donor with papillary thyroid cancer or a benign thyroid nodule (not recorded which). Some clones in this sample may be carry-over from other donors' samples. The V and J genes are TRBV5-1 and TRBJ2-7; D unresolved. Sequenced input: adjacent normal tissue. In DNA form, the CDR3 reads TGCGCCAGCAGCCACAAGTACGAGCAGTACTTC. Amino acid sequence: CASSHKYEQYF.